The clone carrying this T cell receptor beta chain was seen at least ten times. Its antigen is as yet unknown. The CDR3 is 13 amino acids. CDR1 and CDR2 from the germline V gene are SGHRS and YFSETQ. The V end was cut by 2 bases, the J end by 1 base, with 6 bases between. The making of cDNA relied on 5'RACE with 10-nucleotide random UMIs. One entry per CDR3 protein, called by TCRdb with MiXCR from the 5' RACE reads. Of about 45,000 distinct CDR3 sequences in the sample, around a fifth were seen once. The data originate from a study of neurological immune-mediated disorders. Study observations and caveats: None of the CDR3 amino acid sequences found in expanded clones was shared across subjects. This suggests that the TCR-beta repertoires were private in all groups. Multiple sclerosis, the disease with the least TCR clonal expansion, fell below healthy controls, whereas HTLV-1-associated myelopathy showed the most.

Stated time point: technical triplicate 3. It was from 2 million PBMCs stored at -80 C that the unsorted libraries were obtained. The sequenced material came from PBMCs. The chain recombines TRBV5-1 with TRBJ2-5, with D hard to call. The TCR originated in a man in his sixties with HTLV-1-associated myelopathy (HAM/TSP). The CDR3 nucleotides are TGCGCCAGCAGCTTCCAGGCCCAAGAGACCCAGTACTTC. As protein: CASSFQAQETQYF.